What follows are 21 T cell receptor beta chains derived from one specimen sequenced in a study of T cells in narcolepsy. Method: immunoSEQ multiplex PCR; TCRdb's copy keeps in-frame clones and lacks some. The sample carries 20,000 to 30,000 clones, around 63% recorded once. Sequencing used memory (CD45RA-) CD4+ T cells from blood. These receptor sequences come from a human donor in good health.

The chain has TRBV4-2 and TRBJ2-1, with D perhaps matching TRBD2 (5 bases). V was cut by 5 bases and J by 6 bases, with 23 bases left in between. Germline V lookup: CDR1 LGHNA, CDR2 YNFKEQ. This CDR3 has 17 residues. Here the CDR3 reads CASSSPPGDKGGNEQFF. The CDR3 region has the DNA TGTGCCAGCAGCTCCCCCCCCGGGGATAAAGGAGGCAATGAGCAGTTCTTC.

The rearrangement links TRBV28 to TRBJ1-1, with D perhaps TRBD1 (6 bases). The CDR3 loop spans 14 amino acids. V lost 6 bases to trimming and J lost 5 bases, with 16 bases between them. The germline CDR1 and CDR2 sequences are MDHEN and SYDVKM. Here the CDR3 DNA reads TGTGCCAGCAGAGTAAGGGGGGTTGGGACTGAAGCTTTCTTT. Translation: CASRVRGVGTEAFF.

This chain links TRBV27 with TRBJ1-5, with D maybe TRBD1 (6 bases). CDR1 is MNHEY and CDR2 is SMNVEV in the germline V gene (reference sequence). CDR3 size: 15 residues. Trimming took off 5 bases at V and 1 base at J, with 12 bases between the two ends. CDR3 in DNA: TGTGCCAGCAGTCTACAGGGTTTGAGCAATCAGCCCCAGCATTTT. Translated: CASSLQGLSNQPQHF.

Comments on this clone: Different DNA sequences within this sample yield the same CDR3. The chain combines TRBV15 with TRBJ2-5; a possible D gene is TRBD2 (6 bases). The CDR3 contains 15 residues. CDR1 and CDR2 (germline): LNHNV, YYDKDF (reference sequence). V was shortened by 7 bases and J by 5 bases, with 20 bases between the two germline ends. CDR3 sequence (DNA): TGTGCCACCAACCTCGGGGGTCCGGGAAGGGAGACCCAGTACTTC. Protein sequence: CATNLGGPGRETQYF.

The V call is TRBV28, the J call TRBJ1-1, with D perhaps matching TRBD1 (5 bases). V lost 6 bases and J lost 5, with 10 bases in between. This CDR3 is built from 12 residues. Germline-derived CDR1 and CDR2 are MDHEN and SYDVKM. The CDR3 spells CASSAEGTEAFF. The CDR3 DNA follows: TGTGCCAGCAGCGCAGAGGGGACTGAAGCTTTCTTT.

This clone was seen only a few times. The chain employs TRBV6-1 and TRBJ1-6; D remains ambiguous. V was cut by 1 base and J by 7 bases, with 8 bases left in between. CDR1 is MNHNS and CDR2 is SASEGT in the germline V gene. This CDR3 spans 14 amino acids. The CDR3 sequence: CASSEVAVNSPLHF. CDR3 nucleotide sequence: TGTGCCAGCAGTGAAGTAGCGGTCAATTCACCCCTCCACTTT.

The chain couples TRBV19 to TRBJ2-1, with D perhaps matching TRBD1 (6 bases). This CDR3 spans 15 amino acids. V was pared by 4 bases and J by 5 bases, with 15 bases between. Germline lookup yields CDR1 LNHDA and CDR2 SQIVND (reference sequence). The CDR3 is CASSSGRGKNNEQFF. CDR3 sequence (DNA): TGTGCCAGTAGTAGTGGCAGGGGAAAAAACAATGAGCAGTTCTTC.

V gene TRBV28 combines with J gene TRBJ2-3, with a weak D call TRBD1 (6 bases). The V end lost 5 bases, the J end lost 1 base, and 10 bases lay between the germline ends. This CDR3 is built from 14 residues. CDR1 MDHEN and CDR2 SYDVKM come from the germline V gene. CDR3 amino acids: CASSRGQRTDTQYF. CDR3 nucleotide sequence: TGTGCCAGCAGTCGCGGACAGCGCACAGATACGCAGTATTTT.

This clone appeared a few times. V is TRBV9 and J is TRBJ2-3, with D possibly TRBD2 on 6 matching bases. This CDR3 has 17 residues. Germline V gene sequence: CDR1 SGDLS, CDR2 YYNGEE. V lost 4 bases to trimming and J lost 2 bases, with 20 bases between them. The CDR3 bases are TGTGCCAGCAGCCCTCACGGCGGGGCGACCTTCACAGATACGCAGTATTTT. As protein: CASSPHGGATFTDTQYF.

This clone was found a few times. The V and J genes are TRBV5-6 and TRBJ2-7; 9 bases fit TRBD2. The V segment lost 4 bases and the J segment 2 bases; nucleotides outside the gene matches: 7. Germline V lookup: CDR1 SGHDT, CDR2 YYEEEE. The CDR3 has 15 amino acids. Here the CDR3 reads CASSRPAGGTYEQYF. The CDR3 DNA follows: TGTGCCAGCAGCCGACCAGCGGGAGGAACCTACGAGCAGTACTTC.

The rearrangement uses TRBV11-2 and TRBJ2-1; 8 bases map to TRBD2. Germline V gene sequence: CDR1 SGHAT, CDR2 FQNNGV. V lost 5 bases, J lost 5 bases, and 8 bases stayed unmatched. The CDR3 contains 15 residues. CDR3 DNA: TGTGCCAGCAGCCTCACTAGCGGTTATAACAATGAGCAGTTCTTC. It is translated as CASSLTSGYNNEQFF.

The chain joins TRBV5-5 to TRBJ1-2, with TRBD1 identical over 7 bases. J was trimmed by 4 bases and V by 3 bases; bases with no gene match: 3. Germline lookup yields CDR1 SGHKS and CDR2 YYEKEE (reference sequence). The CDR3 is 13 amino acids. Here the CDR3 reads CASSSPGGYGYTF. The CDR3 coding sequence is TGTGCCAGCAGCTCCCCAGGGGGCTATGGCTACACCTTC.

This clone has more than one count but fewer than ten. V and J are TRBV6-6 and TRBJ2-7; 7 bases are a match to TRBD2. Germline assignment: CDR1 MNHNY and CDR2 SVGAGI (reference sequence). The CDR3 consists of 12 residues. With V trimmed by 8 bases and J by 4 bases, 5 bases remained unmatched. The CDR3 is CASDAGVYEQYF. The CDR3 region has the DNA TGTGCCAGCGACGCGGGGGTTTACGAGCAGTACTTC.

The V call is TRBV9, the J call TRBJ1-6; a possible D gene is TRBD1 (5 bases). The V gene lost 2 bases and the J gene lost 13 bases, with 13 bases spanning the gap. This CDR3 comprises 13 residues. Germline values: CDR1 SGDLS, CDR2 YYNGEE. The CDR3 protein is CASSVSRDPPLHF. Here the CDR3 DNA reads TGTGCCAGCAGCGTCAGTAGGGACCCCCCCCTCCACTTT.

V is TRBV5-1 and J is TRBJ2-7, with D possibly being TRBD1 (5 bases). Trimming took off 4 bases at V and 5 bases at J, with 16 bases between the two ends. Germline loops: CDR1 SGHRS, CDR2 YFSETQ. There are 14 residues in the CDR3. The CDR3 bases are TGCGCCAGCAGCGCGACCGACAGTTTTGACGAGCAGTACTTC. This codes for CASSATDSFDEQYF.

The rearrangement joins TRBV2 to TRBJ2-7, with 10 bases lining up with TRBD1. This CDR3 is 15 amino acids long. The germline CDR1 and CDR2 sequences are SNHLY and FYNNEI. The V and J ends lost 5 bases and 3 bases, in that order; junction bases with no gene match: 7. The CDR3 bases are TGTGCCAGCAGTCCAAGGACAGGGGGAGTCTACGAGCAGTACTTC. Residues: CASSPRTGGVYEQYF.

The chain is built from TRBV2 and TRBJ1-3, with 10 nucleotides matching TRBD1. With 5 bases clipped from V and 4 bases from J, the junction kept 5 bases outside the gene matches. Germline lookup yields CDR1 SNHLY and CDR2 FYNNEI. The CDR3 has 15 amino acids. This chain's CDR3 is CASSPGQGLGNTIYF. CDR3 bases: TGTGCCAGCAGTCCGGGACAGGGGTTAGGAAACACCATATATTTT.

The chain recombines TRBV30 with TRBJ1-6; D perhaps matches TRBD1 (5 bases). CDR1 is GTSNPN, CDR2 SVGIG, per germline (reference sequence). The V end was cut by 3 bases, the J end by 6 bases, with 6 bases between. The CDR3 covers 12 residues. The DNA of the CDR3 is TGTGCCTGGAGAGGGGTTAATTCACCCCTCCACTTT. As protein: CAWRGVNSPLHF.

The chain employs TRBV11-2 and TRBJ2-5, with D possibly TRBD2 on 5 matching bases. Per germline, CDR1 SGHAT and CDR2 FQNNGV. The germline V and J ends were trimmed by 5 bases and 1 base, with 14 bases remaining between them. The length of the CDR3 is 15 residues. The CDR3 nucleotides are TGTGCCAGCAGCCCTCCCGGACTCACCCAAGAGACCCAGTACTTC. This gives the protein CASSPPGLTQETQYF.

The gene calls are TRBV18 and TRBJ2-3; the D is unclear. Germline CDR1 reads KGHSH; CDR2 reads LQKENI. The CDR3 contains 12 residues. V was cut by 1 base and J by 4 bases, with 3 bases left in between. In DNA form, the CDR3 reads TGTGCCAGCTCACCACGTGCAGATACGCAGTATTTT. Protein: CASSPRADTQYF.

The chain combines TRBV4-1 with TRBJ1-4; TRBD1 might be the D (5 bases). CDR1 is MGHRA, CDR2 YSYEKL, per germline. The V and J ends lost 4 bases and 6 bases respectively, with 24 bases between them. The CDR3 spans 18 residues. CDR3 protein: CASSRPRTPDPLHEKLFF. CDR3 nucleotides: TGCGCCAGCAGCCGCCCGAGGACACCGGATCCCCTACATGAAAAACTGTTTTTT.